This T cell receptor beta chain was captured in a study of blood T cell repertoires in COVID-19. Overall study: COVID-19 samples, acute and convalescent, were from the United States, Italy and Spain. PBMCs, B-cell-depleted T cells, or T cells provided the cDNA or gDNA that made up the material.

The V gene end was trimmed by 6 bases and the J gene end by 7 bases; junction bases not matched to a gene: 5. The CDR3 loop spans 15 amino acids. Germline CDR1 reads SNHLY; CDR2 reads FYNNEI. In the original workflow: Nucleated cell counts were estimated from reference gene primer amplification. TCRdb's copy holds only in-frame clones and misses some; the assay was immunoSEQ multiplex PCR. D and trimming were read from the DNA, whereas the V and J calls and clone size are those reported in that table. The table shows 150,000 to 200,000 clones, with approximately 79% occurring only once. This receptor was obtained from a woman over 75 with acute or convalescent COVID-19. The sequenced material came from peripheral blood. The chain carries TRBV2 and TRBJ2-1; TRBD2 agrees at 14 bases. The CDR3 DNA reads as TGTGCCAGCAGAGGGACTAGCGGGAGAGGGAATGAGCAGTTCTTC. Its translation: CASRGTSGRGNEQFF.